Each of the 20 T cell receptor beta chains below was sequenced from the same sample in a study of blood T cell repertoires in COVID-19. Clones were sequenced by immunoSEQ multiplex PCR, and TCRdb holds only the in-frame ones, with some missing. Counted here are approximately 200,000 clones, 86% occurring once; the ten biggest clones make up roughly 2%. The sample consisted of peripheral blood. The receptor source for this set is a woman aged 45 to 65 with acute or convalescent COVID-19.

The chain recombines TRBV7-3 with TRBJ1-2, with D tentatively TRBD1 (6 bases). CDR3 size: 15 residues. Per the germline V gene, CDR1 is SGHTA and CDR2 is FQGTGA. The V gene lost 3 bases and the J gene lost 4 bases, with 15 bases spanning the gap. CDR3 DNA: TGTGCCAGCAGCTTGGGCCAGGGGAAGAGCTATGGCTACACCTTC. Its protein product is CASSLGQGKSYGYTF.

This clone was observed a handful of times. CDR3 region: CASSVVGKTGYNEQFF. CDR3 in DNA: TGTGCCAGCAGCGTAGTTGGCAAGACCGGGTACAATGAGCAGTTCTTC. This chain links TRBV9 with TRBJ2-1; D gene uncertain. Germline V lookup: CDR1 SGDLS, CDR2 YYNGEE. CDR3 length: 16 residues. Trimming stripped 0 bases from V and 4 bases from J, with 14 bases between.

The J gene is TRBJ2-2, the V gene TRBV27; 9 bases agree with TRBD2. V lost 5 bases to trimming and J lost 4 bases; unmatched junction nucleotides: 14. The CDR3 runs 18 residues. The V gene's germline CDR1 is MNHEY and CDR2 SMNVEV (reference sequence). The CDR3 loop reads CASSPRDSGRVITGELFF. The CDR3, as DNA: TGTGCCAGCAGTCCTCGGGATAGCGGGAGAGTAATCACCGGGGAGCTGTTTTTT.

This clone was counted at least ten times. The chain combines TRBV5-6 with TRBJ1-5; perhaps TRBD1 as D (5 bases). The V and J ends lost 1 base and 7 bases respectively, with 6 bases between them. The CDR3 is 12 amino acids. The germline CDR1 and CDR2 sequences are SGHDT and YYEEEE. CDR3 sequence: CASSLQGQPQHF. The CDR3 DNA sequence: TGTGCCAGCAGCTTGCAGGGCCAGCCCCAGCATTTT.

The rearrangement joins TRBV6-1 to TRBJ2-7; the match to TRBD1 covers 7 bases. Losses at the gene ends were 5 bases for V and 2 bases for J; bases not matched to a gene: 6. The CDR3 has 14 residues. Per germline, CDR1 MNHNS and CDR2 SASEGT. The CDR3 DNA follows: TGTGCCAGCAGTTCCAGACAGGGCCCCTACGAGCAGTACTTC. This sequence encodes CASSSRQGPYEQYF.

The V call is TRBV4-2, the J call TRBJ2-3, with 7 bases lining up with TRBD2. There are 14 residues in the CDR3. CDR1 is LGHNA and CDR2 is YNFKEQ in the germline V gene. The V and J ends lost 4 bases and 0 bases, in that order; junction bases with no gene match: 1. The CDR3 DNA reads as TGTGCCAGCAGCCGGGGGGGGAGCACAGATACGCAGTATTTT. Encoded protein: CASSRGGSTDTQYF.

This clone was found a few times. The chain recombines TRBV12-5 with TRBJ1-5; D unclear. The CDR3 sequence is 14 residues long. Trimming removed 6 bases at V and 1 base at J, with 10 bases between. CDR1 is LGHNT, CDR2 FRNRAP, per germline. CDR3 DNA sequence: TGTGCTAGTGGACCTCGGGAAAGCAATCAGCCCCAGCATTTT. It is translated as CASGPRESNQPQHF. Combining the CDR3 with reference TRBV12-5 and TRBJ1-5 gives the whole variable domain DARVTQTPRHKVTEMGQEVTMRCQPILGHNTVFWYRQTMMQGLELLAYFRNRAPLDDSGMPKDRFSAEMPDATLATLKIQPSEPRDSAVYFCASGPRESNQPQHFGDGTRLSIL.

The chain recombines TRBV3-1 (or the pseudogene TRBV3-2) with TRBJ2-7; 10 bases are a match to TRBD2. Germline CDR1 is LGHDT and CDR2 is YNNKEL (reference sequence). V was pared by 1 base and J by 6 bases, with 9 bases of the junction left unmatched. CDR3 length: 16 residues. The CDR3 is CASSQGVLAGQSEQYF. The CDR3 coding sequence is TGTGCCAGCAGCCAAGGGGTACTAGCGGGACAAAGCGAGCAGTACTTC.

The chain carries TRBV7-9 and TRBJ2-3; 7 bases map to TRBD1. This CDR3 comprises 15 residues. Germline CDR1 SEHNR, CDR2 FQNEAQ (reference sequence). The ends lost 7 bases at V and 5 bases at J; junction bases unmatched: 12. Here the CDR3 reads CASKMGQTAGDTQYF. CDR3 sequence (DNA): TGTGCCAGCAAGATGGGACAGACGGCAGGAGATACGCAGTATTTT. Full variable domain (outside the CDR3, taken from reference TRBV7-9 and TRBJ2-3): DTGVSQNPRHKITKRGQNVTFRCDPISEHNRLYWYRQTLGQGPEFLTYFQNEAQLEKSRLLSDRFSAERPKGSFSTLEIQRTEQGDSAMYLCASKMGQTAGDTQYFGPGTRLTVL.

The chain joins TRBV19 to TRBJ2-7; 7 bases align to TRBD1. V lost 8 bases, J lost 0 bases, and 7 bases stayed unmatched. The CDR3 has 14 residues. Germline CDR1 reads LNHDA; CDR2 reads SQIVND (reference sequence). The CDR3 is CASPHRGLSYEQYF. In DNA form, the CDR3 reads TGTGCCAGTCCCCACAGGGGTCTCTCCTACGAGCAGTACTTC.

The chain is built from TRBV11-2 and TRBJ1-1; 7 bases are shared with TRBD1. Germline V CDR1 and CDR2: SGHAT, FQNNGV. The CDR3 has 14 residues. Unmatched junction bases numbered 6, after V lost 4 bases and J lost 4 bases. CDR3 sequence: CASSSRDSFTEAFF. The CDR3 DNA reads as TGTGCCAGCAGCTCCCGGGACAGTTTCACTGAAGCTTTCTTT. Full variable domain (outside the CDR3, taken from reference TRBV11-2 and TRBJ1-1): EAGVAQSPRYKIIEKRQSVAFWCNPISGHATLYWYQQILGQGPKLLIQFQNNGVVDDSQLPKDRFSAERLKGVDSTLKIQPAKLEDSAVYLCASSSRDSFTEAFFGQGTRLTVV.

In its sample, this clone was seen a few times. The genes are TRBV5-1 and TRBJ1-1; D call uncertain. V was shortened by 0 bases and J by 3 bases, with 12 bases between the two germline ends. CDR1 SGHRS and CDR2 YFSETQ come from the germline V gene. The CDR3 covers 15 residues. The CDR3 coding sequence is TGCGCCAGCAGCTTGGAGAGGCCCGGGGACACTGAAGCTTTCTTT. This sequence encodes CASSLERPGDTEAFF.

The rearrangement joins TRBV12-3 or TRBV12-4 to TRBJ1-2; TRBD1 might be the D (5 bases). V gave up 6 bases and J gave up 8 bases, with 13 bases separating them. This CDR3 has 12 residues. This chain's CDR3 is CASSSGKGGYTF. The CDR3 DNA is TGTGCCAGCAGCTCAGGGAAGGGGGGCTACACCTTC.

For the CDR3, the DNA is TGTGCCAGCAGCCCGCGACTAGCGGGAGGTGGGGAGCTGTTTTTT. Its translation: CASSPRLAGGGELFF. The chain links TRBV7-2 to TRBJ2-2; 13 nucleotides line up with TRBD2. The CDR3 runs 15 residues. V lost 5 bases to trimming and J lost 8 bases; unmatched junction nucleotides: 5. Germline V gene data show CDR1 as SGHTA and CDR2 as FQGNSA.

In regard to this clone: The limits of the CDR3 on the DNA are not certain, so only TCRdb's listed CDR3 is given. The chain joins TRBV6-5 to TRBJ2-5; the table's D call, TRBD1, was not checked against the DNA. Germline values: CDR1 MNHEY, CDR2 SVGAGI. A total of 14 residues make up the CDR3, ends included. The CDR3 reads CASILDRVLETQYF.

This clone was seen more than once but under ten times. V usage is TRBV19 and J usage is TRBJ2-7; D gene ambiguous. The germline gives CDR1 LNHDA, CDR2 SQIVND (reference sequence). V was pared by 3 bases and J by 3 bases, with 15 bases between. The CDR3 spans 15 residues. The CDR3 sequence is CASSIGPTSIYEQYF. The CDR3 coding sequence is TGTGCCAGTAGTATTGGGCCGACCTCCATCTACGAGCAGTACTTC.

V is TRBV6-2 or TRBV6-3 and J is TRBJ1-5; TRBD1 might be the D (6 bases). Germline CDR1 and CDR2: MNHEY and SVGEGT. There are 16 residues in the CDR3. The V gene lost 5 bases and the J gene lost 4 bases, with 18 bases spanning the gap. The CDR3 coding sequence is TGTGCCAGCAGTGAGCAGACAGGTCTTTGGAATCAGCCCCAGCATTTT. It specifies CASSEQTGLWNQPQHF.

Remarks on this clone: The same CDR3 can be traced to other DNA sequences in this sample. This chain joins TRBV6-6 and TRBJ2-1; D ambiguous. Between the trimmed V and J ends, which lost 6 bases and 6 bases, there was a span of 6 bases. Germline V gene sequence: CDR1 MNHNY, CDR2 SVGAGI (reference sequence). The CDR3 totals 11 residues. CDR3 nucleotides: TGTGCCAGCAGCCCCGGCAATGAGCAGTTCTTC. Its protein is CASSPGNEQFF.

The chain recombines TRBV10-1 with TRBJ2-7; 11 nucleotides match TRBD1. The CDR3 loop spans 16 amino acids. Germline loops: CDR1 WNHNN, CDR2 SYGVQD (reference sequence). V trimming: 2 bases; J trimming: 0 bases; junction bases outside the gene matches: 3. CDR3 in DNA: TGCGCCAGCAGTGAGAAGGGGACAGGGGGCTCCTACGAGCAGTACTTC. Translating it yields CASSEKGTGGSYEQYF.

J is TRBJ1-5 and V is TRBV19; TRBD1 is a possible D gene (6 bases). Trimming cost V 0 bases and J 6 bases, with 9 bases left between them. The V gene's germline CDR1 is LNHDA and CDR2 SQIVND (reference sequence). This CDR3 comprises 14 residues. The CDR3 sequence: CASSIEPRGQPQHF. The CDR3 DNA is TGTGCCAGTAGTATAGAGCCCAGGGGTCAGCCCCAGCATTTT.